The 30 T cell receptor beta chains presented below share a single source sample, sequenced in a study of blood T cell repertoires in COVID-19. Using immunoSEQ multiplex PCR, the repertoire was profiled, and TCRdb retains in-frame clones only, with some absent. The sample yields roughly 300,000 clones, 65% to 85% seen once. Sequencing used peripheral blood. Receptors originate from a woman aged 50 to 60 with acute or convalescent COVID-19.

This chain uses TRBV6-5 with TRBJ1-5; TRBD1 is a possible D gene (6 bases). CDR3 size: 13 residues. Germline loops: CDR1 MNHEY, CDR2 SVGAGI. V lost 6 bases, J lost 7 bases, and 13 bases lay in between. CDR3 nucleotides: TGTGCCAGCAGCTTTTACAGGGACCAGCCCCAGCATTTT. Its protein is CASSFYRDQPQHF.

The chain has TRBV10-3 and TRBJ2-1; 11 bases map to TRBD2. This CDR3 has 14 residues. The junction had 5 bases not matched to a gene; V was cut back by 8 bases and J by 5 bases. In germline, CDR1 is ENHRY, CDR2 SYGVKD. The CDR3 loop reads CAILAGGYNNEQFF. The CDR3 DNA is TGTGCCATCCTAGCGGGGGGATACAACAATGAGCAGTTCTTC.

The chain is built from TRBV18 and TRBJ1-5; TRBD1 aligns across 7 bases. CDR1 is KGHSH, CDR2 LQKENI, per germline. Losses at the gene ends were 6 bases for V and 7 bases for J; bases not matched to a gene: 9. The CDR3 spans 14 residues. The CDR3 DNA is TGTGCCAGCTCGCGGACAGGAGGACACCAGCCCCAGCATTTT. Encoded protein: CASSRTGGHQPQHF.

The V gene is TRBV19, the J gene TRBJ1-3; the match to TRBD1 covers 7 bases. Germline assignment: CDR1 LNHDA and CDR2 SQIVND (reference sequence). The CDR3 totals 13 residues. V was pared by 5 bases and J by 4 bases, with 2 bases of the junction left unmatched. CDR3 in DNA: TGTGCCAGTAGTCCGGGACAGGGAAACACCATATATTTT. Amino acids: CASSPGQGNTIYF.

The chain employs TRBV5-4 and TRBJ2-3; no firm D call. V lost 4 bases, J lost 2 bases, and 8 bases lay in between. Germline assignment: CDR1 SGHNT and CDR2 YYREEE (reference sequence). The CDR3 totals 13 residues. CDR3 sequence (DNA): TGTGCCAGCAGCCTAAAAAACACAGATACGCAGTATTTT. Protein sequence: CASSLKNTDTQYF.

The V and J genes are TRBV9 and TRBJ1-2; D is unresolved. V dropped 1 base and J dropped 2 bases, with 12 bases sitting between them. Germline-derived CDR1 and CDR2 are SGDLS and YYNGEE. CDR3 size: 15 residues. CDR3 amino acids: CASSVYAGTNYGYTF. The CDR3 DNA is TGTGCCAGCAGCGTATATGCGGGTACGAACTATGGCTACACCTTC.

The chain links TRBV19 to TRBJ1-5; 9 bases line up with TRBD1. The germline CDR1 and CDR2 sequences are LNHDA and SQIVND (reference sequence). V lost 6 bases, J lost 2 bases, and 5 bases stayed unmatched. CDR3 length equals 15 residues. CDR3 sequence: CASRDRGGGNQPQHF. In DNA, the CDR3 is TGTGCCAGTAGGGACAGGGGTGGCGGCAATCAGCCCCAGCATTTT.

The rearrangement joins TRBV6-5 to TRBJ2-1; D possibly corresponds to TRBD1 (6 bases). The CDR3 consists of 15 residues. V lost 7 bases to trimming and J lost 6 bases, with 19 bases between them. CDR1 is MNHEY, CDR2 SVGAGI, per germline. The CDR3: CASTSTGTLGNEQFF. The CDR3 DNA reads TGTGCCAGCACATCCACAGGGACCCTGGGCAATGAGCAGTTCTTC.

The gene calls are TRBV7-9 and TRBJ2-2; 12 bases align to TRBD1. The CDR3 length is 18 residues. The germline V gene has CDR1 SEHNR and CDR2 FQNEAQ (reference sequence). Germline trimming cut 4 bases from V and 3 bases from J; bases unmatched to any gene: 9. CDR3 amino acids: CASSSPPGTGGDTGELFF. The CDR3 DNA is TGTGCCAGCAGCTCCCCCCCCGGGACAGGGGGCGACACCGGGGAGCTGTTTTTT.

The chain recombines TRBV2 with TRBJ2-2; 8 positions agree with TRBD1. The CDR3 length is 16 residues. CDR1 is SNHLY and CDR2 is FYNNEI in the germline V gene. After removal of 6 bases from V and 5 bases from J, the junction contained 11 bases not matched to a gene. The CDR3, as DNA: TGTGCCAGCAGAGTACAGGGGGGTAGGGGGACCGGGGAGCTGTTTTTT. It is translated as CASRVQGGRGTGELFF.

With regard to this clone: Other DNA sequences in the sample encode the same CDR3. The chain recombines TRBV7-9 with TRBJ1-1; weak D call: TRBD1 (5 bases). CDR1 is SEHNR and CDR2 is FQNEAQ in the germline V gene (reference sequence). This CDR3 is 15 amino acids long. Trimming removed 0 bases at V and 0 bases at J, with 8 bases between. The CDR3 loop reads CASSLADIMNTEAFF. The CDR3 coding sequence is TGTGCCAGCAGCTTAGCGGACATAATGAACACTGAAGCTTTCTTT.

The chain carries TRBV12-3 or TRBV12-4 and TRBJ2-1; no reliable D call. V was pared by 3 bases and J by 9 bases, with 12 bases between. This CDR3 spans 13 amino acids. The CDR3 loop reads CASSFNSPSEQFF. The CDR3, as DNA: TGTGCCAGCAGTTTCAACAGCCCAAGTGAGCAGTTCTTC.

The gene calls are TRBV7-9 and TRBJ1-2; D is perhaps TRBD1 (5 bases). V was cut by 0 bases and J by 4 bases, with 15 bases left in between. The CDR3 sequence is 16 residues long. Germline CDR1 and CDR2: SEHNR and FQNEAQ (reference sequence). CDR3 region: CASSLAPPGLPYGYTF. Here the CDR3 DNA reads TGTGCCAGCAGCTTAGCCCCCCCGGGACTCCCCTATGGCTACACCTTC.

The chain employs TRBV18 and TRBJ1-1, with D possibly TRBD1 on 5 matching bases. Trimming stripped 4 bases from V and 1 base from J, with 10 bases between. Germline-derived CDR1 and CDR2 are KGHSH and LQKENI. This CDR3 comprises 14 residues. The DNA of the CDR3 is TGTGCCAGCTCACTTCAGGGTTCGAACACTGAAGCTTTCTTT. It is translated as CASSLQGSNTEAFF.

The genes are TRBV10-1 and TRBJ1-1, with 11 bases that match TRBD1. The CDR3 has 13 residues. Germline V gene sequence: CDR1 WNHNN, CDR2 SYGVQD (reference sequence). The V gene end was trimmed by 7 bases and the J gene end by 3 bases; junction bases not matched to a gene: 1. CDR3 sequence reads: CASTGQGDTEAFF. DNA for the CDR3: TGCGCCAGCACGGGACAGGGGGACACTGAAGCTTTCTTT.

The rearrangement joins TRBV5-5 to TRBJ1-5, with TRBD1 as a possible D gene (6 bases). Between the trimmed V and J ends, which lost 1 base and 5 bases, there was a span of 10 bases. The V gene's germline CDR1 is SGHKS and CDR2 YYEKEE (reference sequence). The CDR3 covers 14 residues. The CDR3 sequence is CASSLSGVHQPQHF. The CDR3 nucleotides are TGTGCCAGCAGCTTGTCAGGGGTGCATCAGCCCCAGCATTTT.

The rearrangement joins TRBV5-1 to TRBJ1-1; perhaps TRBD1 as D (6 bases). CDR3 size: 15 residues. Germline V gives CDR1 SGHRS, CDR2 YFSETQ. V gave up 5 bases and J gave up 6 bases, with 20 bases separating them. CDR3 in amino acids: CASSSGQFLDAEAFF. Here the CDR3 DNA reads TGCGCCAGCAGTTCCGGACAGTTTTTAGACGCTGAAGCTTTCTTT.

The chain carries TRBV5-4 and TRBJ1-3; D perhaps matches TRBD1 (5 bases). The CDR3 has 16 amino acids. Looked up from germline, CDR1 is SGHNT and CDR2 is YYREEE (reference sequence). V was pared by 0 bases and J by 0 bases, with 10 bases between. This CDR3 reads CASSLDGGSSGNTIYF. The CDR3 DNA reads as TGTGCCAGCAGCTTGGATGGGGGGTCCTCTGGAAACACCATATATTTT.

This clone came up once. The chain is built from TRBV7-9 and TRBJ2-2, with 7 bases fitting TRBD1. CDR1 is SEHNR, CDR2 FQNEAQ, per germline (reference sequence). V shed 5 bases, J shed 3 bases, and the junction held 9 bases outside the gene matches. The CDR3 loop spans 16 amino acids. CDR3 region: CASSPNRGKDTGELFF. The CDR3 DNA reads TGTGCCAGCAGCCCCAACAGGGGAAAAGACACCGGGGAGCTGTTTTTT.

The J gene is TRBJ1-6, the V gene TRBV7-9; perhaps TRBD1 as D (5 bases). From germline, CDR1 is SEHNR and CDR2 FQNEAQ (reference sequence). Trimming took 5 bases from V and 7 from J, leaving 12 bases between them. The CDR3 sequence is 14 residues long. CDR3 nucleotides: TGTGCCAGCAGCGGGGACTTTGGCAATTCACCCCTCCACTTT. This codes for CASSGDFGNSPLHF.

V and J are TRBV30 and TRBJ2-1; weak D call: TRBD2 (6 bases). Germline CDR1 GTSNPN, CDR2 SVGIG (reference sequence). The V and J ends lost 4 bases and 9 bases respectively, with 16 bases between them. The CDR3 totals 13 residues. CDR3 nucleotides: TGTGCCTGGAACCCGGGAGCGGATGGTGAGCAGTTCTTC. Translation: CAWNPGADGEQFF. Filled out from reference TRBV30 and TRBJ2-1, the complete variable domain reads SQTIHQWPATLVQPVGSPLSLECTVEGTSNPNLYWYRQAAGRGLQLLFYSVGIGQISSEVPQNLSASRPQDRQFILSSKKLLLSDSGFYLCAWNPGADGEQFFGPGTRLTVL.

Worth noting for this clone: Germline is not matched at one junction end, which may reflect a read error. The chain joins TRBV12-3 or TRBV12-4 to TRBJ1-2; no definite D call. This CDR3 contains 12 residues. The CDR3 reads CASSATEYDYTF. The CDR3 bases are TGTGCCAGCAGTGCAACGGAGTATGACTACACCTTC.

The chain is built from TRBV5-4 and TRBJ2-2; D perhaps matches TRBD2 (6 bases). The germline V gene has CDR1 SGHNT and CDR2 YYREEE (reference sequence). This CDR3 has 14 amino acids. Trimming removed 5 bases from V and 5 bases from J, with 13 bases in between. CDR3 nucleotide sequence: TGTGCCAGCAGGGGTACGGGGGAAACCGGGGAGCTGTTTTTT. Protein: CASRGTGETGELFF. The full variable domain, rest sourced from reference TRBV5-4 and TRBJ2-2, is ETGVTQSPTHLIKTRGQQVTLRCSSQSGHNTVSWYQQALGQGPQFIFQYYREEENGRGNFPPRFSGLQFPNYSSELNVNALELDDSALYLCASRGTGETGELFFGEGSRLTVL.

The chain has TRBV5-1 and TRBJ1-1; D not resolved. Deletions cut 5 bases from V and 5 bases from J, with 13 bases between. The CDR3 consists of 13 residues. From germline, CDR1 is SGHRS and CDR2 YFSETQ. CDR3 DNA sequence: TGCGCCAGCAGTGTCACAACGGGGACTGAAGCTTTCTTT. Its protein product is CASSVTTGTEAFF. Based on the CDR3 plus reference TRBV5-1 and TRBJ1-1, the full variable domain is KAGVTQTPRYLIKTRGQQVTLSCSPISGHRSVSWYQQTPGQGLQFLFEYFSETQRNKGNFPGRFSGRQFSNSRSEMNVSTLELGDSALYLCASSVTTGTEAFFGQGTRLTVV.

CDR3 in amino acids: CASSLFFQGGTEAFF. In DNA, the CDR3 is TGCGCCAGCAGCTTGTTCTTCCAGGGGGGTACTGAAGCTTTCTTT. The chain couples TRBV5-1 to TRBJ1-1, with TRBD1 matching over 7 bases. The V segment lost 1 base and the J segment 5 bases; nucleotides outside the gene matches: 8. The CDR3 is made up of 15 amino acids. The germline V gene encodes CDR1 SGHRS and CDR2 YFSETQ.

The chain joins TRBV6-6 to TRBJ2-7; the match to TRBD1 covers 9 bases. The germline CDR1 and CDR2 sequences are MNHNY and SVGAGI (reference sequence). This CDR3 has 13 amino acids. Germline trimming cut 6 bases from V and 6 bases from J; bases unmatched to any gene: 6. CDR3 sequence: CASSRTGGAEQYV. The CDR3 DNA reads TGTGCCAGCAGCCGCACAGGGGGCGCCGAGCAGTACGTC.

The V call is TRBV27, the J call TRBJ1-6, with TRBD1 matching over 9 bases. The J segment lost 7 bases and the V segment lost 4 bases, leaving 5 bases of the junction unmatched. This CDR3 region has 15 residues. The germline V gene encodes CDR1 MNHEY and CDR2 SMNVEV (reference sequence). CDR3: CASSWDRAENSPLHF. The CDR3 nucleotides are TGTGCCAGCAGTTGGGACAGGGCAGAAAATTCACCCCTCCACTTT.

The rearrangement uses TRBV28 and TRBJ1-1; no reliable D call. Between the trimmed V and J ends, which lost 2 bases and 0 bases, there was a span of 7 bases. This CDR3 is built from 14 residues. CDR1 and CDR2 from the germline V gene are MDHEN and SYDVKM. CDR3 bases: TGTGCCAGCAGTTTACCGGTAATGAACACTGAAGCTTTCTTT. Its protein product is CASSLPVMNTEAFF.

The chain combines TRBV19 with TRBJ1-1, with a weak D call TRBD1 (5 bases). The V end lost 1 base, the J end lost 10 bases, and 10 bases lay between the germline ends. Germline values: CDR1 LNHDA, CDR2 SQIVND (reference sequence). This CDR3 contains 12 residues. The CDR3 spells CASSIVGVAAFF. DNA for the CDR3: TGTGCCAGTAGTATAGTAGGGGTTGCAGCTTTCTTT.

The CDR3 spells CASMKLEFGQPQHF. The CDR3, as DNA: TGTGCCAGCATGAAGCTTGAATTCGGTCAGCCCCAGCATTTT. The chain combines TRBV27 with TRBJ1-5, with D hard to call. Germline V CDR1 and CDR2: MNHEY, SMNVEV (reference sequence). With 7 bases removed from V and 6 bases from J, the gap between germline ends came to 16 bases. The CDR3 loop spans 14 amino acids.